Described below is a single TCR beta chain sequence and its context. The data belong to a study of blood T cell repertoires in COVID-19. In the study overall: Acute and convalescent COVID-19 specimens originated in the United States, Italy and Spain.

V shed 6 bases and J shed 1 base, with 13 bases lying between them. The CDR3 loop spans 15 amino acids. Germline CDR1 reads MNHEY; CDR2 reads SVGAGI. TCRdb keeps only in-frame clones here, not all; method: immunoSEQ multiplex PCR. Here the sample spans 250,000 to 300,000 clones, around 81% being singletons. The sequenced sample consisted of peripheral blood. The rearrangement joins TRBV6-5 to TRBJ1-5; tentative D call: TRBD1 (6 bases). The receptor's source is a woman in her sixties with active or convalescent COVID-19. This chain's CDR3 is CASRPTGLSNQPQHF. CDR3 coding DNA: TGTGCCAGCAGACCCACAGGGCTAAGCAATCAGCCCCAGCATTTT.